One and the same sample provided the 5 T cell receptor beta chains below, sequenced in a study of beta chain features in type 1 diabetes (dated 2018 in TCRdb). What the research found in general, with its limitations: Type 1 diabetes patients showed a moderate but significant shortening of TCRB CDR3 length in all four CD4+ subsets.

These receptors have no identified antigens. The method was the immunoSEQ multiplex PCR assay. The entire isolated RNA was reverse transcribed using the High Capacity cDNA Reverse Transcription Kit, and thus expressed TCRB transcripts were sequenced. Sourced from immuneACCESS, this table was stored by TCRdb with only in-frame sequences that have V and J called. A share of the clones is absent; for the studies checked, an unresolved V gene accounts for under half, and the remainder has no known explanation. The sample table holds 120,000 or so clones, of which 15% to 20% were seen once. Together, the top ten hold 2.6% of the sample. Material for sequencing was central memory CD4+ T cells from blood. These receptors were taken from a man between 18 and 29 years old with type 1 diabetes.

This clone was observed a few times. This chain's CDR3 is CASSQERSWGNEQFF. The CDR3 DNA reads as TGTGCCAGCAGCCAAGAGCGTTCTTGGGGAAATGAGCAGTTCTTC. The chain carries TRBV14 and TRBJ2-1; D is ambiguous. CDR3 length equals 15 residues. CDR1 and CDR2 from the germline V gene are SGHDN and FVKESK. Trimming pared 0 bases from V and 7 bases from J, leaving 13 bases between.

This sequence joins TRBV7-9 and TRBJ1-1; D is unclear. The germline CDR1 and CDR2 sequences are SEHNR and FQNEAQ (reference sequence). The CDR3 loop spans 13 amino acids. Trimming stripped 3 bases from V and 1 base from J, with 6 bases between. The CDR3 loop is CASSFAANTEAFF. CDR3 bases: TGTGCCAGCAGCTTCGCGGCGAACACTGAAGCTTTCTTT.

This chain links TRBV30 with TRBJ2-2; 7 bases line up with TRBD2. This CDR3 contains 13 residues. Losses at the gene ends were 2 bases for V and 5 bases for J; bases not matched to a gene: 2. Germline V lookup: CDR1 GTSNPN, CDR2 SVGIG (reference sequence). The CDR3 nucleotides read TGTGCCTGGAGTACCGGGGGGACCGGGGAGCTGTTTTTT. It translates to CAWSTGGTGELFF.

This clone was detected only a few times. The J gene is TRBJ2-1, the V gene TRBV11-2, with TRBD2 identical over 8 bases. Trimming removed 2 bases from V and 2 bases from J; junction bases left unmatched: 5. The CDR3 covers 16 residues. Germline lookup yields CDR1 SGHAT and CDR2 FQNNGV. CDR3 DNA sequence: TGTGCCAGCAGCTTACGTAGCGGGACGACCTACAATGAGCAGTTCTTC. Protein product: CASSLRSGTTYNEQFF. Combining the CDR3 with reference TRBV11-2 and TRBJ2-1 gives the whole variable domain EAGVAQSPRYKIIEKRQSVAFWCNPISGHATLYWYQQILGQGPKLLIQFQNNGVVDDSQLPKDRFSAERLKGVDSTLKIQPAKLEDSAVYLCASSLRSGTTYNEQFFGPGTRLTVL.

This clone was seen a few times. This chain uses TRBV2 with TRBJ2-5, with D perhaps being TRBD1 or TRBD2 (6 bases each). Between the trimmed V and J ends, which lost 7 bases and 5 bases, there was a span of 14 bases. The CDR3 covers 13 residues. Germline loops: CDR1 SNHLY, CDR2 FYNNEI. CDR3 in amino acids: CASKGDLGETQYF. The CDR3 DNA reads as TGTGCCAGCAAGGGGGACTTGGGCGAGACCCAGTACTTC.